These T cell receptor beta chains were read from a single sample in a study of blood T cells in healthy people across ages. TCRdb re-analysed the 5' RACE reads in MiXCR, keeping a single row per CDR3 protein. The repertoire holds 1.5 million or so distinct CDR3 sequences, less than 45% seen once, with more than 4% in the top ten. Material for sequencing was blood. The receptors were sampled from a woman between 18 and 29 years old in good health. Both conserved end residues are part of each CDR3. Each record gives: clone size, D gene, J gene, V gene, CDR3 DNA, CDR3 protein. D genes are given only for firm matches. Clone size is stated in some rows and not others, as once, few, many or a class when expanded.

clone size: .
D gene: TRBD2
J gene: TRBJ2-1
V gene: TRBV20-1
CDR3 DNA: TGCAGTGCTAAGCGGGACCCCTACAATGAGCAGTTCTTC
CDR3 protein: CSAKRDPYNEQFF

clone size: few
D gene: .
J gene: TRBJ2-7
V gene: TRBV10-3
CDR3 DNA: TGTGCCATCAGTGAGTCAGGTGGGGACGACGAGCAGTACTTC
CDR3 protein: CAISESGGDDEQYF

clone size: .
D gene: TRBD2
J gene: TRBJ2-7
V gene: TRBV20-1
CDR3 DNA: TGCAGTGCTAGGTGGCTAGCGGACTCCTACGAGCAGTACTTC
CDR3 protein: CSARWLADSYEQYF

clone size: .
D gene: TRBD2
J gene: TRBJ2-1
V gene: TRBV4-3
CDR3 DNA: TGCGCCAGCAGCCCAGTCCGCGGGAGGGAAGATGAGCAGTTCTTC
CDR3 protein: CASSPVRGREDEQFF

clone size: many
D gene: .
J gene: TRBJ1-1
V gene: TRBV12-3/TRBV12-4
CDR3 DNA: TGTGCCAGCAGCCCAAGACCGACCACTGAAGCTTTCTTT
CDR3 protein: CASSPRPTTEAFF

clone size: .
D gene: .
J gene: TRBJ2-6
V gene: TRBV28
CDR3 DNA: TGTGCCAGCAGCCACAGAGAGGCCCTAAGCCCTGGGGCCAACGTCCTGACTTTC
CDR3 protein: CASSHREALSPGANVLTF

clone size: .
D gene: .
J gene: TRBJ1-6
V gene: TRBV3-1
CDR3 DNA: TGTGCCAGCAGCCAAGATGCGGGGGAGTTCCACTTT
CDR3 protein: CASSQDAGEFHF

clone size: few
D gene: .
J gene: TRBJ2-1
V gene: TRBV20-1
CDR3 DNA: TGCAGTGCTAGCCAGAGGAGTCTAGGCAATGAGCAGTTCTTC
CDR3 protein: CSASQRSLGNEQFF

clone size: .
D gene: TRBD2
J gene: TRBJ2-1
V gene: TRBV20-1
CDR3 DNA: TGCAGTGCTAGAGAACCCTCATTAGCGGGGGCCAGCTACAATGAGCAGTTCTTC
CDR3 protein: CSAREPSLAGASYNEQFF

clone size: .
D gene: TRBD1
J gene: TRBJ2-1
V gene: TRBV24-1
CDR3 DNA: TGTGCCACCAGTGTGTCCGGGACAGGTTTCTACAATGAGCGGTTCTTC
CDR3 protein: CATSVSGTGFYNERFF

clone size: few
D gene: .
J gene: TRBJ2-5
V gene: TRBV4-1
CDR3 DNA: TGCGCCAGCAGCCATGGAGCCCAGGGGGGGTACCAAGAGACCCAGTACTTC
CDR3 protein: CASSHGAQGGYQETQYF

clone size: .
D gene: TRBD1
J gene: TRBJ1-1
V gene: TRBV24-1
CDR3 DNA: TGTGCCAGTATAGACAGGGACAAGAACACTGAAGCTTTCTTT
CDR3 protein: CASIDRDKNTEAFF

clone size: many
D gene: .
J gene: TRBJ2-2
V gene: TRBV7-2
CDR3 DNA: TGTGCCAGCAGCTCCTACAGCACCGGGGAGCTGTTTTTT
CDR3 protein: CASSSYSTGELFF

clone size: few
D gene: .
J gene: TRBJ2-1
V gene: TRBV4-3
CDR3 DNA: TGCGCCAGCAGCCAAGTGAGGGGCCCTGATGAGCAGTTCTTC
CDR3 protein: CASSQVRGPDEQFF

clone size: few
D gene: TRBD2
J gene: TRBJ2-1
V gene: TRBV6-2/TRBV6-3
CDR3 DNA: TGTGCCAGCACCTCTACTTCTAGCGGGATCTACAATGAGCAGTTCTTC
CDR3 protein: CASTSTSSGIYNEQFF

clone size: .
D gene: TRBD2
J gene: TRBJ2-1
V gene: TRBV12-3/TRBV12-4
CDR3 DNA: TGTGCCAGCCGCCGCCGCCCGGGACTAGGCCCCCACAATGAGCAGTTCTTC
CDR3 protein: CASRRRPGLGPHNEQFF

clone size: many
D gene: TRBD2
J gene: TRBJ2-1
V gene: TRBV12-3/TRBV12-4
CDR3 DNA: TGTGCCAGCAGTCCGGGACTAGCGGGAGGGCCTGGTAGCGAGCAGTTCTTC
CDR3 protein: CASSPGLAGGPGSEQFF

clone size: .
D gene: .
J gene: TRBJ1-2
V gene: TRBV6-1
CDR3 DNA: TGTGCCAGCGGCGAGGGAGGCTATGGCTACACCTTC
CDR3 protein: CASGEGGYGYTF

clone size: .
D gene: TRBD1
J gene: TRBJ1-4
V gene: TRBV20-1
CDR3 DNA: TGCAGTGCAAGGAAGGGGACAGGGGACGAAAAACTGTTTTTT
CDR3 protein: CSARKGTGDEKLFF

clone size: many
D gene: .
J gene: TRBJ1-5
V gene: TRBV5-6
CDR3 DNA: TGTGCCAGCAGCTTGGTTGATCAGCCCCAGCATTTT
CDR3 protein: CASSLVDQPQHF

clone size: .
D gene: .
J gene: TRBJ1-1
V gene: TRBV20-1
CDR3 DNA: TGCAGTGCCAACACCCCAGGACGTGGGAACACTGAAGCTTTCTTT
CDR3 protein: CSANTPGRGNTEAFF

clone size: few
D gene: .
J gene: TRBJ2-5
V gene: TRBV20-1
CDR3 DNA: TGCAGTGCTGGCGCCGGGGAAGCGGATGAGACCCAGTACTTC
CDR3 protein: CSAGAGEADETQYF

clone size: .
D gene: TRBD2
J gene: TRBJ2-1
V gene: TRBV11-2
CDR3 DNA: TGTGCCAGCAGCCCCTTGGTAGGGTTAGCGGGGGACGGTCCCTACAATGAGCAGTTCTTC
CDR3 protein: CASSPLVGLAGDGPYNEQFF

clone size: .
D gene: TRBD2
J gene: TRBJ2-5
V gene: TRBV6-1
CDR3 DNA: TGTGCCAGCAGTCCCACTAGCGGGGGCAAGGGTGAGCAGTACTTC
CDR3 protein: CASSPTSGGKGEQYF

clone size: few
D gene: TRBD1
J gene: TRBJ1-1
V gene: TRBV7-9
CDR3 DNA: TGTGCCAGCAGCGACAGGGGACAGGGGAATTTCTTT
CDR3 protein: CASSDRGQGNFF

clone size: .
D gene: .
J gene: TRBJ2-1
V gene: TRBV7-2
CDR3 DNA: TGTGCCAGCAGCTTCAGGGCCGCTGAGCAGTTCTTC
CDR3 protein: CASSFRAAEQFF

clone size: .
D gene: .
J gene: TRBJ2-1
V gene: TRBV3-1
CDR3 DNA: TGTGCCAGCAGCCAAGAGAGGAGTAGCGGGCAGTTCTTC
CDR3 protein: CASSQERSSGQFF

clone size: .
D gene: .
J gene: TRBJ1-5
V gene: TRBV20-1
CDR3 DNA: TGCAGCGCTAGTTCCGGGACGGGCAATCAGCCCCAGCATTTT
CDR3 protein: CSASSGTGNQPQHF

clone size: .
D gene: .
J gene: TRBJ2-1
V gene: TRBV18
CDR3 DNA: TGTGCCAGCACAGTAGGGGCTAGCGCTGAGCAGTTCTTC
CDR3 protein: CASTVGASAEQFF

clone size: few
D gene: TRBD1
J gene: TRBJ1-2
V gene: TRBV19
CDR3 DNA: TGTGCCAGTGGACAGGGGATCTATGGCTACACCTTC
CDR3 protein: CASGQGIYGYTF

clone size: .
D gene: TRBD1
J gene: TRBJ1-2
V gene: TRBV2
CDR3 DNA: TGTGCCAGCAGGGAGGACAGGAGGAACTATGGCTACACCTTC
CDR3 protein: CASREDRRNYGYTF

clone size: .
D gene: .
J gene: TRBJ2-1
V gene: TRBV28
CDR3 DNA: TGTGCCAGCAGTTTGTCCGTGGAGCTAGAGGTTGATCGTGAGCAGTTCTTC
CDR3 protein: CASSLSVELEVDREQFF

clone size: many
D gene: TRBD2
J gene: TRBJ2-1
V gene: TRBV29-1
CDR3 DNA: TGCAGCGCTCCGACTAGCGGGGTATACAATGAGCAGTTCTTC
CDR3 protein: CSAPTSGVYNEQFF

clone size: .
D gene: .
J gene: TRBJ2-7
V gene: TRBV5-1
CDR3 DNA: TGCGCCAGCAGCTTGGAACGTTACACCTACGAGCAGTACTTC
CDR3 protein: CASSLERYTYEQYF

clone size: few
D gene: .
J gene: TRBJ2-3
V gene: TRBV7-9
CDR3 DNA: TGTGCCAGCAGCCCCGACGGAAGGGATACGCAGTATTTT
CDR3 protein: CASSPDGRDTQYF

clone size: .
D gene: .
J gene: TRBJ2-2
V gene: TRBV24-1
CDR3 DNA: TGTGCCACCAGTGATTTGAAAGACACGAGAGGGGAGCTGTTTTTT
CDR3 protein: CATSDLKDTRGELFF

clone size: few
D gene: .
J gene: TRBJ1-1
V gene: TRBV9
CDR3 DNA: TGTGCCAGCAGCGTAACGGCAGTGAACACTGAAGCTTTCTTT
CDR3 protein: CASSVTAVNTEAFF

clone size: many
D gene: .
J gene: TRBJ1-1
V gene: TRBV5-1
CDR3 DNA: TGCGCCAGCAGCTTGAACCCCCAGAACACTGAAGCTTTCTTT
CDR3 protein: CASSLNPQNTEAFF

clone size: few
D gene: .
J gene: TRBJ2-1
V gene: TRBV18
CDR3 DNA: TGTGCCAGCTCACGCGAGGGGGAGCAGTTCTTC
CDR3 protein: CASSREGEQFF

clone size: .
D gene: TRBD1
J gene: TRBJ1-2
V gene: TRBV4-3
CDR3 DNA: TGCGTCAGCAGCCGGGGACAGGGTGAAGGCTACACCTTC
CDR3 protein: CVSSRGQGEGYTF

clone size: few
D gene: TRBD1
J gene: TRBJ1-2
V gene: TRBV12-3/TRBV12-4
CDR3 DNA: TGTGCCAGCAGTTTAGGGACCCGACAGGGTGGGAACTATGGCTACACCTTC
CDR3 protein: CASSLGTRQGGNYGYTF

clone size: .
D gene: .
J gene: TRBJ1-2
V gene: TRBV20-1
CDR3 DNA: TGCAGTGCGGCCAGACTGGGGGGGTTCAATGGCTACACCTTC
CDR3 protein: CSAARLGGFNGYTF

clone size: .
D gene: .
J gene: TRBJ1-2
V gene: TRBV3-1
CDR3 DNA: TGTGCCAGCAGCCCACGCTACCTGCGGGGCTACACCTTC
CDR3 protein: CASSPRYLRGYTF

clone size: few
D gene: TRBD2
J gene: TRBJ2-1
V gene: TRBV4-2
CDR3 DNA: TGTGCCAGCAGCCAAGCAGCGGGGGGACGGGATGAGCAGTTCTTC
CDR3 protein: CASSQAAGGRDEQFF

clone size: few
D gene: .
J gene: TRBJ2-3
V gene: TRBV20-1
CDR3 DNA: TGCAGTGCCCGTCCCGATACTATTGCGCAGTATTTT
CDR3 protein: CSARPDTIAQYF

clone size: .
D gene: .
J gene: TRBJ2-1
V gene: TRBV9
CDR3 DNA: TGTGCCAGCAGCGCGCTATTGGACCCCCTTGAAACCTACAATGAGCAGTTCTTC
CDR3 protein: CASSALLDPLETYNEQFF

clone size: .
D gene: TRBD1
J gene: TRBJ2-3
V gene: TRBV14
CDR3 DNA: TGTGCCAGCAGCCACCAAGGGGGGGACAGGGCGAGCCCAGATACGCAGTATTTT
CDR3 protein: CASSHQGGDRASPDTQYF

clone size: .
D gene: TRBD2
J gene: TRBJ2-5
V gene: TRBV20-1
CDR3 DNA: TGCAGTGCTCCCTACGGGACTACAGAGACCCAGTACTTC
CDR3 protein: CSAPYGTTETQYF

clone size: .
D gene: .
J gene: TRBJ2-4
V gene: TRBV7-2
CDR3 DNA: TGTGCCAGCAGCTCCGGCCTTCGAAACATTCAGTACTTC
CDR3 protein: CASSSGLRNIQYF

clone size: few
D gene: TRBD2
J gene: TRBJ2-1
V gene: TRBV4-2
CDR3 DNA: TGTGCCAGCAGCCAAGTTATAGCGGGGTTACACAATGAGCAGTTCTTC
CDR3 protein: CASSQVIAGLHNEQFF

clone size: .
D gene: .
J gene: TRBJ2-1
V gene: TRBV7-2
CDR3 DNA: TGTGCCAGCAGCCAGGGGCCATCGGGGGCCTTCCACAATGAGCAGTTCTTC
CDR3 protein: CASSQGPSGAFHNEQFF

clone size: .
D gene: TRBD1
J gene: TRBJ2-1
V gene: TRBV7-2
CDR3 DNA: TGTGCCAGCAGCCCTTTAAGGACAGGGAGAGGGTCCTACAATGAGCAGTTCTTC
CDR3 protein: CASSPLRTGRGSYNEQFF

clone size: .
D gene: .
J gene: TRBJ2-7
V gene: TRBV27
CDR3 DNA: TGTGCCAGCAGTTTTGGGCGACCGGGGGAGCAGTACTTC
CDR3 protein: CASSFGRPGEQYF